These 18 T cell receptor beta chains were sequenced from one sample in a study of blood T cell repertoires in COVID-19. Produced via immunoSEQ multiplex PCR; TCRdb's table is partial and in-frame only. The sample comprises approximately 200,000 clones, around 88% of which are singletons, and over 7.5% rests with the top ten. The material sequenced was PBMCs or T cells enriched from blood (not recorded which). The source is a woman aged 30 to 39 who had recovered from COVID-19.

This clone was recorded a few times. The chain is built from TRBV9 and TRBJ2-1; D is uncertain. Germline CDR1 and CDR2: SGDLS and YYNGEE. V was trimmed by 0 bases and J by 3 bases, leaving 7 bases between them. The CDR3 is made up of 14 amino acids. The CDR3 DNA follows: TGTGCCAGCAGCGTAGGAGGTGACTACAATGAGCAGTTCTTC. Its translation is CASSVGGDYNEQFF.

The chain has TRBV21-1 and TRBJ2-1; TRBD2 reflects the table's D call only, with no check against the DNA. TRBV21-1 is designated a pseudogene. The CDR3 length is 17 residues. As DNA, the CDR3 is TGTGCCAGCAGCCTCGAATTAGTTCCCCCCTCCTACAATGAGCAGTTCTTC. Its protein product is CASSLELVPPSYNEQFF.

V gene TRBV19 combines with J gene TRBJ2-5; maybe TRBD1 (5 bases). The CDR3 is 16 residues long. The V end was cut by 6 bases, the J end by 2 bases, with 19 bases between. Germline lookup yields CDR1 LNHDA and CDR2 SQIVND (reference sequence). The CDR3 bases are TGTGCCAGTAGCCCTTACCCCAGGGTAAGACAAGAGACCCAGTACTTC. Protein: CASSPYPRVRQETQYF. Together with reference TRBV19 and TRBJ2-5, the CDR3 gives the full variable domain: DGGITQSPKYLFRKEGQNVTLSCEQNLNHDAMYWYRQDPGQGLRLIYYSQIVNDFQKGDIAEGYSVSREKKESFPLTVTSAQKNPTAFYLCASSPYPRVRQETQYFGPGTRLLVL.

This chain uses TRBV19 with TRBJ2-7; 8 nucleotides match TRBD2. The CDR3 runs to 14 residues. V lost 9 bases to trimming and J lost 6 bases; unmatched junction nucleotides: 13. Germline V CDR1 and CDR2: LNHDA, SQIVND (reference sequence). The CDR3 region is CASTIGLAGAEQYF. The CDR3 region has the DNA TGTGCCAGCACTATTGGACTAGCTGGCGCCGAGCAGTACTTC.

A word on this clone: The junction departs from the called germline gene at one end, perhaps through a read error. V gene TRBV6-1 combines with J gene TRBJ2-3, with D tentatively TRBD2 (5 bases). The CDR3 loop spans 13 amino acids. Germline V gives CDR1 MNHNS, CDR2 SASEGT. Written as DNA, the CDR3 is TGTGCCAGCAGCGAAGCCCCTCGGGGTACGCAGTATTTT. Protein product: CASSEAPRGTQYF.

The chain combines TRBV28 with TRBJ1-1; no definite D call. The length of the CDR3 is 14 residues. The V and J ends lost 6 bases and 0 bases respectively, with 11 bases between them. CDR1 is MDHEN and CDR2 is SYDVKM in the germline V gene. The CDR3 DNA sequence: TGTGCCAGCAGACTGACACTGATGAACACTGAAGCTTTCTTT. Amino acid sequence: CASRLTLMNTEAFF.

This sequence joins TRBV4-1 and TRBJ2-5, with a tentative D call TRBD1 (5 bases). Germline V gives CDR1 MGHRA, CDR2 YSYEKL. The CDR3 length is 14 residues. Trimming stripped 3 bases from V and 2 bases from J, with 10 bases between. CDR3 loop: CASSQKGIQETQYF. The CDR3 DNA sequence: TGCGCCAGCAGCCAGAAGGGGATACAAGAGACCCAGTACTTC.

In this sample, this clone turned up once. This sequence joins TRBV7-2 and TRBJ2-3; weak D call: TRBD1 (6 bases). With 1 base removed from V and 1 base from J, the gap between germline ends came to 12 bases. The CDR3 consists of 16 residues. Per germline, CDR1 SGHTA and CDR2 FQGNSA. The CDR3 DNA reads TGTGCCAGCAGCTTAGACAGGGTAGGGGGCACAGATACGCAGTATTTT. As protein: CASSLDRVGGTDTQYF.

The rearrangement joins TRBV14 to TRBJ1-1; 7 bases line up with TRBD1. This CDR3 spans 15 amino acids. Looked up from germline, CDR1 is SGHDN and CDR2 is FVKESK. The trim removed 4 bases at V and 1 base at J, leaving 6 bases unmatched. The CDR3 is CASSPTAGGNTEAFF. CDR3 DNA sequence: TGTGCCAGCAGCCCTACCGCAGGGGGGAACACTGAAGCTTTCTTT.

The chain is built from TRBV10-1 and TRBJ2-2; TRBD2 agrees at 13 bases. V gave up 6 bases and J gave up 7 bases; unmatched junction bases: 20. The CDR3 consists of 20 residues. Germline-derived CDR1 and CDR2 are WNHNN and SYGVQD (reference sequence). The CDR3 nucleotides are TGCGCCAGCAGAGCCGGGACTAGCGGGACCCGTTCGTTCGAGGGCGGGGAGCTGTTTTTT. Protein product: CASRAGTSGTRSFEGGELFF.

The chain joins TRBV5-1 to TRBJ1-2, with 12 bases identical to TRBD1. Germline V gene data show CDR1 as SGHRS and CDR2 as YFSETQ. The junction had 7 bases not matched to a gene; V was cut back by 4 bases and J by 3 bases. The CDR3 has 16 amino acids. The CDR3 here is CASSPGQGAQDYGYTF. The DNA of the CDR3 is TGCGCCAGCAGCCCGGGACAGGGGGCGCAAGACTATGGCTACACCTTC.

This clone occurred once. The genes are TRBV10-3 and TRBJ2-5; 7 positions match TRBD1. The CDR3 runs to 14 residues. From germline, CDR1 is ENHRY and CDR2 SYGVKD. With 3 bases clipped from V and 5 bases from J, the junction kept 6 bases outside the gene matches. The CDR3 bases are TGTGCCATCAGTGACGGGACAGAGTCCGAGACCCAGTACTTC. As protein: CAISDGTESETQYF.

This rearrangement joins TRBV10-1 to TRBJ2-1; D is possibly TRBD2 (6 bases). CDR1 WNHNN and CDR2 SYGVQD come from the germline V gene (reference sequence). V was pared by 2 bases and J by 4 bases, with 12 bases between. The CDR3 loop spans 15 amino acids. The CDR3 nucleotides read TGCGCCAGCAGTGAGGGAGCGGGCATATACAATGAGCAGTTCTTC. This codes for CASSEGAGIYNEQFF.

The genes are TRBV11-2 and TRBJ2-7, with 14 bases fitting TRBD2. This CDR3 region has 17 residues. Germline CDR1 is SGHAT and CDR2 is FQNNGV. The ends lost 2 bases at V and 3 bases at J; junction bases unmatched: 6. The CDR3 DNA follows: TGTGCCAGCAGCTTATACGGACTAGCGGGAGGAGGCTACGAGCAGTACTTC. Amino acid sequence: CASSLYGLAGGGYEQYF.

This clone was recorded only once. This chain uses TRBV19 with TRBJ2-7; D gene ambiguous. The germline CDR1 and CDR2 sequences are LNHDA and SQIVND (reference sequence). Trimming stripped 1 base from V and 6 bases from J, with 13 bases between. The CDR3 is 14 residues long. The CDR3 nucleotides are TGTGCCAGTAGTATAGGCGGCAATAACTTCGAGCAGTACTTC. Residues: CASSIGGNNFEQYF.

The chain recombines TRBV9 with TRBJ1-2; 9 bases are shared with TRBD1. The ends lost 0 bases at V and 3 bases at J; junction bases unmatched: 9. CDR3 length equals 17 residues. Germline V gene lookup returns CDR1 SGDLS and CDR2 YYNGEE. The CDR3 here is CASSVALSTGGDYGYTF. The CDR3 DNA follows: TGTGCCAGCAGCGTAGCTCTCAGTACAGGGGGCGACTATGGCTACACCTTC. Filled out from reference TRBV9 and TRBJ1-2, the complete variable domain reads DSGVTQTPKHLITATGQRVTLRCSPRSGDLSVYWYQQSLDQGLQFLIQYYNGEERAKGNILERFSAQQFPDLHSELNLSSLELGDSALYFCASSVALSTGGDYGYTFGSGTRLTVV.

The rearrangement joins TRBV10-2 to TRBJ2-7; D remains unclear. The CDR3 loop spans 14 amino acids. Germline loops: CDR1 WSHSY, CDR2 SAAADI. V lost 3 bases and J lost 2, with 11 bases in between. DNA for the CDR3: TGCGCCAGCAGTGAATCGAAAGCCCCCTACGAGCAGTACTTC. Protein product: CASSESKAPYEQYF.

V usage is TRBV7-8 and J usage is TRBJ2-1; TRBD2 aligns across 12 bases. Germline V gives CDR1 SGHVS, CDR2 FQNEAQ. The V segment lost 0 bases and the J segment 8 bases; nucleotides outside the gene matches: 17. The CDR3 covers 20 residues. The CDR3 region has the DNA TGTGCCAGCAGCTTAGCAGAGACAGGGAGGCTAGCGGGAGGGCCGTATGAGCAGTTCTTC. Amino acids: CASSLAETGRLAGGPYEQFF.